This T cell receptor beta chain was retrieved from a study of cytomegalovirus exposure and HLA in healthy donors. Study background: Early released data comprised 80 million to 90 million unique TCRs from HLA-typed donors.

The PCR made use of 60 Vbeta and 13 Jbeta primers. As processed by the authors: In a later analysis, of 79 million or so unique beta chains, around 9.9 million appeared in at least two donors. The repertoire was sequenced with immunoSEQ multiplex PCR; TCRdb's copy has only in-frame clones and lacks some. The V and J calls and clone size are taken from that table; D and trimming were inferred from the DNA. Of under 110,000 clones in the sample, over 55% are singletons; the top ten hold roughly 3%. The study's findings and limits: TCR sequences were mostly rare, though some public TCRs occurred in many donors.

Per the germline V gene, CDR1 is LNHDA and CDR2 is SQIVND (reference sequence). This CDR3 spans 16 amino acids. Losses at the gene ends were 6 bases for V and 2 bases for J; bases not matched to a gene: 12. A word on this clone: As yet, its antigen is unknown.

Sequencing was done on a sample of PBMCs. The chain has TRBV19 and TRBJ2-5, with TRBD2 matching over 7 bases. This TCR was sampled from a female donor in good health and CMV-seronegative. The CDR3 loop is CASSDPGRSNQETQYF. The CDR3 bases are TGTGCCAGTAGCGACCCCGGGAGGAGCAATCAAGAGACCCAGTACTTC.